The source of this T cell receptor beta chain is a study of T cell responses to AZD1222 COVID-19 vaccine. Overall study results and limits: Only a handful of AZD1222 recipients tested seropositive at baseline.

Repertoires were generated with immunoSEQ multiplex PCR, while TCRdb's copy carries only in-frame clones and drops some. The table lists 65,000 to 90,000 clones, about 87% of them singletons, with roughly 20% in the top ten. Of note for this clone: Antigen unknown.

The input for sequencing was peripheral blood, taken on day 0 of AZD1222 vaccination. The clonotype comes from an adult in good health.

CDR3 DNA: TGCAGTGCTAGGATAGCAGATACGCAGTATTTT. Its protein product is CSARIADTQYF. The V and J genes are TRBV20-1 and TRBJ2-3; no firm D call. This CDR3 has 11 residues. Germline values: CDR1 DFQATT, CDR2 SNEGSKA (reference sequence). V was trimmed by 3 bases and J by 4 bases, leaving 5 bases between them.